Sequencing of this TCR beta chain was carried out in a study of blood T cell repertoires in COVID-19. Background on the study: Nucleic acid was either cDNA or gDNA, and it came from T cells, B-cell-depleted T cells, or PBMCs.

Germline V gene data show CDR1 as SGHTA and CDR2 as FQGNSA. Deletions cut 0 bases from V and 4 bases from J, with 9 bases between. The CDR3 sequence is 14 residues long. Per the authors' pipeline: From reference gene primer amplification, estimates of nucleated cell counts were derived. Data came from immunoSEQ multiplex PCR; TCRdb stores just in-frame clones and leaves some out. The DNA gave D and trimming, while V, J and clone size come from that table. The table includes fewer than 130,000 clones, less than 75% detected once. The sequenced material came from peripheral blood. The receptor's source is a woman in her fifties or sixties with acute or convalescent COVID-19. The rearrangement joins TRBV7-2 to TRBJ1-2; no definite D call. The CDR3 DNA is TGTGCCAGCAGCTTAGCCCCCGAGGGCTATGGCTACACCTTC. It translates to CASSLAPEGYGYTF.